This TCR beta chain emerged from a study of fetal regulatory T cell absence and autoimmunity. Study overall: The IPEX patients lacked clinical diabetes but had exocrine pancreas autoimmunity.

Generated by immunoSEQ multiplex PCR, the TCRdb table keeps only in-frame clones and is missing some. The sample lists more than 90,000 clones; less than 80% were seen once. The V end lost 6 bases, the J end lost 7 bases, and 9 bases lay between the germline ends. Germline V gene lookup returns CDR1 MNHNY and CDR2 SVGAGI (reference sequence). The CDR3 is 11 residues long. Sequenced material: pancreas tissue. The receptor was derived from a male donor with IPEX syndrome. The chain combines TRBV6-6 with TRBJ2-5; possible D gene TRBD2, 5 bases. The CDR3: CASRDSWTQYF. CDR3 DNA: TGTGCCAGCAGGGACTCCTGGACCCAGTACTTC.